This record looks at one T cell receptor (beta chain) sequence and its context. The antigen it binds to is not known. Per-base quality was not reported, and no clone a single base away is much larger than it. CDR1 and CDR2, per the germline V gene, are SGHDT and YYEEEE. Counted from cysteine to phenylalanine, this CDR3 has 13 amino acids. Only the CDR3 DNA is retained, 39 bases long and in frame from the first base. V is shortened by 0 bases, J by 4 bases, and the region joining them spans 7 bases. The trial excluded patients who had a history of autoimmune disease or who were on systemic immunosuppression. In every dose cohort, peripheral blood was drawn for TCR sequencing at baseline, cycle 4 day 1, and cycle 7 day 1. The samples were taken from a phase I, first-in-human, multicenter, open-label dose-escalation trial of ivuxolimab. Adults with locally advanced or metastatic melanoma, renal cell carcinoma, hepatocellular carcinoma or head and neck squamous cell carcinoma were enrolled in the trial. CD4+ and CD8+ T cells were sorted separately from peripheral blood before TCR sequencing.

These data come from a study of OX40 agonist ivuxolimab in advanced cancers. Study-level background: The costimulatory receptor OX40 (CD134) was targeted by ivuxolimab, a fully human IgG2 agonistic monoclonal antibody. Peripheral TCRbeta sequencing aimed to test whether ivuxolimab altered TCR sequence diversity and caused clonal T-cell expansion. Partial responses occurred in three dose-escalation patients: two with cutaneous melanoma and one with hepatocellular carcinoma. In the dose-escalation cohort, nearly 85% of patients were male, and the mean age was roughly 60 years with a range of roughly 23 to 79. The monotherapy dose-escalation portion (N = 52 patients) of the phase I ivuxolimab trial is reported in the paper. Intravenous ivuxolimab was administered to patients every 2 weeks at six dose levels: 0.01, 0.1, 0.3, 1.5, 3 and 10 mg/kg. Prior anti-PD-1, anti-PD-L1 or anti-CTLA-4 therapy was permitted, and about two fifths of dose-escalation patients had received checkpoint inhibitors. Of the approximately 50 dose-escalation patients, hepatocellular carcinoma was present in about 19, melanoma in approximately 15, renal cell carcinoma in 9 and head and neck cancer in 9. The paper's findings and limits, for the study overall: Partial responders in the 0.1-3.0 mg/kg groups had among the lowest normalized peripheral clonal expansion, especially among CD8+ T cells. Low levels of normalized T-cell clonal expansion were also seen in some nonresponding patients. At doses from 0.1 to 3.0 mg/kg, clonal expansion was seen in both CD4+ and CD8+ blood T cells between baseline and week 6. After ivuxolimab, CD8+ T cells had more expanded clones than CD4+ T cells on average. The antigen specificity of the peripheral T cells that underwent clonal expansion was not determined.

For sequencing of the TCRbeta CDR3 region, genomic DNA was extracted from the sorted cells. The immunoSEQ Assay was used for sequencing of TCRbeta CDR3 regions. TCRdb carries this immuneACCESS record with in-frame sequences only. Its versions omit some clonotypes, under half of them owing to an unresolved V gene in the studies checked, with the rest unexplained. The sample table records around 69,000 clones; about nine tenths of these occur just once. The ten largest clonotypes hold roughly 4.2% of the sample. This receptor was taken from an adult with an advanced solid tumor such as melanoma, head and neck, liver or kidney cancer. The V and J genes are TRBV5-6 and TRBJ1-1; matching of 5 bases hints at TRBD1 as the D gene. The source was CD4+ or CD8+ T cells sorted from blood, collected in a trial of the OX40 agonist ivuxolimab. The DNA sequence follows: TGTGCCAGCAGCTTGGTCCAGGGCACTGAAGCTTTCTTT. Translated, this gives CASSLVQGTEAFF. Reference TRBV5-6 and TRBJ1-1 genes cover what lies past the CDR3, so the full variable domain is DAGVTQSPTHLIKTRGQQVTLRCSPKSGHDTVSWYQQALGQGPQFIFQYYEEEERQRGNFPDRFSGHQFPNYSSELNVNALLLGDSALYLCASSLVQGTEAFFGQGTRLTVV.